The 21 T cell receptor beta chains given below trace back to one sample, sequenced in a study of human CD8 memory T cell subsets. Libraries for TCR beta were constructed using UMI-labeled 5' RACE. TCRdb processed the 5' RACE reads again and assigns one entry to each CDR3 protein, with no DNA. Its listing shows around 4,200 distinct CDR3 sequences. Sequencing used CD8+ T cells from PBMCs. The receptors come from a human donor in good health.

V and J are TRBV6-5 and TRBJ1-2. This CDR3 region has 15 residues. From germline, CDR1 is MNHEY and CDR2 SVGAGI. Here the CDR3 reads CASSPIDKPSYGYTF.

This chain joins TRBV6-4 and TRBJ2-3. The germline V gene encodes CDR1 MRHNA and CDR2 SNTAGT. This CDR3 has 15 residues. The CDR3 protein is CASSAGASSTDTQYF.

The chain couples TRBV23-1 to TRBJ1-3; TCRdb's D call, TRBD1, is unchecked because there is no DNA. TRBV23-1 is assigned to the ORF class and has an uncertain function. The length of the CDR3 is 15 residues. The CDR3 loop is CASAFGTDHGNTIYF.

The V and J genes are TRBV7-9 and TRBJ2-5. The germline V gene encodes CDR1 SEHNR and CDR2 FQNEAQ (reference sequence). The CDR3 has 14 amino acids. This CDR3 reads CASSRSRGQETQYF.

The J gene is TRBJ2-3, the V gene TRBV4-2. The germline V gene encodes CDR1 LGHNA and CDR2 YNFKEQ. The CDR3 covers 16 residues. The CDR3 sequence is CASSQDLAGGTDTQYF.

This rearrangement joins TRBV7-9 to TRBJ1-2. Germline CDR1 and CDR2: SEHNR and FQNEAQ (reference sequence). The CDR3 has 15 amino acids. The CDR3 reads CASSFLELSEAGYTF.

This CDR3 is CASSPRVDEQFF. This chain joins TRBV9 and TRBJ2-1; TCRdb's D gene call, TRBD2, goes unchecked for lack of DNA. Germline V CDR1 and CDR2: SGDLS, YYNGEE. This CDR3 contains 12 residues.

The chain couples TRBV20-1 to TRBJ1-1; absent DNA, TCRdb's TRBD1 call cannot be checked. CDR3 length: 14 residues. In germline, CDR1 is DFQATT, CDR2 SNEGSKA (reference sequence). The CDR3 region is CSAIDRAWATEAFF.

The CDR3: CASSERYTGELFF. The V gene is TRBV6-4, the J gene TRBJ2-2. Germline V gives CDR1 MRHNA, CDR2 SNTAGT. The CDR3 spans 13 residues.

V is TRBV5-1 and J is TRBJ2-3. The germline V gene has CDR1 SGHRS and CDR2 YFSETQ. There are 13 residues in the CDR3. The CDR3 reads CASSLALEDTQYF. Combining the CDR3 with reference TRBV5-1 and TRBJ2-3 gives the whole variable domain KAGVTQTPRYLIKTRGQQVTLSCSPISGHRSVSWYQQTPGQGLQFLFEYFSETQRNKGNFPGRFSGRQFSNSRSEMNVSTLELGDSALYLCASSLALEDTQYFGPGTRLTVL.

The CDR3 sequence is CASSLGGSPRYTF. This rearrangement joins TRBV5-4 to TRBJ1-2; no DNA is available, so the TRBD1 call from TCRdb remains unchecked. Germline V gives CDR1 SGHNT, CDR2 YYREEE (reference sequence). The CDR3 runs to 13 residues. Together with reference TRBV5-4 and TRBJ1-2, the CDR3 gives the full variable domain: ETGVTQSPTHLIKTRGQQVTLRCSSQSGHNTVSWYQQALGQGPQFIFQYYREEENGRGNFPPRFSGLQFPNYSSELNVNALELDDSALYLCASSLGGSPRYTFGSGTRLTVV.

The chain uses TRBV25-1 and TRBJ2-7; TCRdb selects TRBD2, and the lack of DNA leaves this call unchecked. From germline, CDR1 is MGHDK and CDR2 SYGVNS. The CDR3 extends over 13 amino acids. The CDR3: CASSAGIAYEQYF.

V gene TRBV29-1 combines with J gene TRBJ1-2; TCRdb reports TRBD1, a call that lacks DNA to check it against. Germline CDR1 SQVTM, CDR2 ANQGSEA. The CDR3 extends over 12 amino acids. The CDR3 spells CSALTGGYGYTF.

The V call is TRBV7-9, the J call TRBJ2-4; TCRdb gives TRBD2 as the D gene, but with no DNA this cannot be confirmed. CDR3 length: 16 residues. Germline values: CDR1 SEHNR, CDR2 FQNEAQ (reference sequence). CDR3 sequence: CASSGLLRGAKNIQYF.

J is TRBJ2-7 and V is TRBV7-2; no DNA is available, so the TRBD2 call from TCRdb remains unchecked. CDR1 and CDR2 (germline): SGHTA, FQGNSA. This CDR3 is 15 amino acids long. CDR3 in amino acids: CASSLEAGGPYEQYF.

The chain recombines TRBV30 with TRBJ2-2; TCRdb names TRBD1, which stays unverified in the absence of DNA. CDR1 is GTSNPN and CDR2 is SVGIG in the germline V gene (reference sequence). CDR3 length: 15 amino acids. CDR3 region: CAWRTGTVDTGELFF.

The chain carries TRBV15 and TRBJ1-2; TCRdb indicates TRBD1, and absent DNA this call remains unverified. Looked up from germline, CDR1 is LNHNV and CDR2 is YYDKDF (reference sequence). CDR3 size: 14 residues. The CDR3 here is CATSSRTGRDGYTF.

Judged by frequency, this clonotype is medium-sized (0.01 to 0.1%). The chain carries TRBV12-3 or TRBV12-4 and TRBJ1-2. The CDR3 loop spans 13 amino acids. CDR3 sequence reads: CASSLSVYYGYTF.

The rearrangement links TRBV4-3 to TRBJ2-3; the TCRdb D gene call, TRBD2, has no DNA to confirm it. Per the germline V gene, CDR1 is LGHNA and CDR2 is YSLEER. The CDR3 is 17 amino acids. The CDR3 loop reads CASSQEPAGGPSDTQYF.

The chain joins TRBV27 to TRBJ1-5; TCRdb returns TRBD1, unconfirmable since there is no DNA. The germline V gene has CDR1 MNHEY and CDR2 SMNVEV (reference sequence). This CDR3 is built from 14 residues. CDR3 in amino acids: CASTPTGGNQPQHF.

The rearrangement joins TRBV4-2 to TRBJ2-3; the D call of TRBD2 rests on TCRdb alone, since no DNA is present to check it. Germline V gene lookup returns CDR1 LGHNA and CDR2 YNFKEQ. The CDR3 runs to 18 residues. This CDR3 is CASSQGLAGGPSTDTQYF.